This TCR beta chain was documented in a study of blood T cells in healthy people across ages. Overall study results and limits: Among T cells, TCR beta diversity per million cells dropped roughly linearly as age rose.

A second roughly 6 to 12 cycle PCR used barcoded and J-beta primers. TCRdb passed the 5' RACE reads through MiXCR, listing each CDR3 protein once. This sample has 800,000 or so distinct CDR3 sequences, with roughly 25% found just once. This clonotype was seen a handful of times. The target antigen is unknown. Germline lookup yields CDR1 MNHNY and CDR2 SVGAGI (reference sequence). This CDR3 has 15 amino acids. Trimming removed 1 base from V and 6 bases from J, with 14 bases in between. A further study also used this sample, focusing on T cells of mothers and their children. That work adds: Samples came from a few healthy Caucasian mothers and their six children. Extracted RNA, in its entirety, went into cDNA synthesis at roughly 1.4 ug per 15 ul. With unrelated pairs as the comparison, related mother-child pairs had a slightly higher overlap that was not significant.

The receptor was derived from a boy aged 5-17 years in good health. The V gene is TRBV6-6, the J gene TRBJ2-3; perhaps TRBD2 as D (6 bases). The sample consisted of blood. As DNA, the CDR3 is TGTGCCAGCAGTTACTTAGGACGGAGGGAGGATACGCAGTATTTT. Its translation is CASSYLGRREDTQYF.